These 7 T cell receptor beta chains were all obtained from the same sample, sequenced in a study of cytotoxic CD8 clonotypes in ibrutinib-treated CLL. Produced via immunoSEQ multiplex PCR; TCRdb's table is partial and in-frame only. The data contain approximately 200,000 clones, around 72% of them seen just once; the ten biggest clones take up 13%. The material sequenced was PBMCs, taken after 24 months of ibrutinib treatment. All receptors come from a human donor with chronic lymphocytic leukemia.

This clone was counted a few times. The rearrangement joins TRBV30 to TRBJ1-1; 7 bases match TRBD1. Germline-derived CDR1 and CDR2 are GTSNPN and SVGIG (reference sequence). The CDR3 is 10 residues long. The CDR3 DNA sequence: TGTGCAACAGGGGAAACTGAAGCTTTCTTT. This encodes CATGETEAFF.

This clone occurred a few times. The chain is built from TRBV27 and TRBJ2-1, with D uncertain. The CDR3 runs 14 residues. The germline CDR1 and CDR2 sequences are MNHEY and SMNVEV (reference sequence). Trimming pared 2 bases from V and 2 bases from J, leaving 7 bases between. DNA for the CDR3: TGTGCCAGCAGTTTACAGCCGCCCTACAATGAGCAGTTCTTC. It is translated as CASSLQPPYNEQFF.

The chain combines TRBV27 with TRBJ2-7; no firm D call. V shed 5 bases and J shed 9 bases, with 23 bases lying between them. From germline, CDR1 is MNHEY and CDR2 SMNVEV (reference sequence). The CDR3 is 15 residues long. The CDR3 nucleotides read TGTGCCAGCAGTCCCAACACCCTCCGTAAAGAGAGGCAGTACTTC. It yields the protein CASSPNTLRKERQYF.

V is TRBV5-1 and J is TRBJ2-7; the match to TRBD1 covers 7 bases. Germline V gene lookup returns CDR1 SGHRS and CDR2 YFSETQ. Unmatched junction bases numbered 9, after V lost 0 bases and J lost 6 bases. The CDR3 loop spans 15 amino acids. In DNA, the CDR3 is TGCGCCAGCAGCTTGGTAACAGGGGATTACCGCGAGCAGTACTTC. It specifies CASSLVTGDYREQYF.

This sequence joins TRBV7-2 and TRBJ2-3; unclear D gene. V shed 8 bases and J shed 4 bases, with 7 bases lying between them. CDR1 and CDR2 from the germline V gene are SGHTA and FQGNSA. This CDR3 comprises 11 residues. The CDR3, as DNA: TGTGCCAGCGAAGAAGCAGATACGCAGTATTTT. Protein product: CASEEADTQYF.

V is TRBV11-2 and J is TRBJ2-7, with D perhaps matching TRBD1 (6 bases). This CDR3 region has 14 residues. The V gene lost 7 bases and the J gene lost 0 bases, with 13 bases spanning the gap. Germline CDR1 and CDR2: SGHAT and FQNNGV. The CDR3 bases are TGTGCCAGCACTTCGGGACATTCCTCCTACGAGCAGTACTTC. Translation: CASTSGHSSYEQYF.

The CDR3 is CAISVGTDYNEQFF. The CDR3 DNA sequence: TGTGCCATCAGTGTTGGGACAGATTACAATGAGCAGTTCTTC. The chain links TRBV10-3 to TRBJ2-1, with 7 bases aligning to TRBD1. Germline CDR1 reads ENHRY; CDR2 reads SYGVKD. The CDR3 is 14 amino acids. V shed 4 bases, J shed 4 bases, and the junction held 4 bases outside the gene matches.